The sequence of this T cell receptor (beta chain) was determined in a study of cytomegalovirus exposure and HLA in healthy donors. Across the whole study: Across around 400 genotyped donors, about 81% landed in the Caucasian-associated ancestry cluster.

Study observations and caveats: Per a prior analysis, the majority of TCR beta V segments were productive roughly 87% or roughly 30% of the time. Reported performance of the classifier showed diagnosis of cytomegalovirus status with high specificity and sensitivity. Association of a missense DCLRE1C variant with TCR beta V- and J-gene trimming was reported in a later analysis.

Amplification used 60 Vbeta primers and 13 Jbeta primers. This table comes from immunoSEQ multiplex PCR, and its TCRdb copy is limited to in-frame clones, with some not included. The sample contains about 160,000 clones, roughly 85% of which appear only once. CDR1 is MDHEN, CDR2 SYDVKM, per germline. The CDR3 has 13 residues. The V end lost 7 bases, the J end lost 6 bases, and 16 bases lay between the germline ends. About this clone: What it binds is unknown.

This receptor was identified in a middle-aged man in good health and CMV-seronegative. The chain is built from TRBV28 and TRBJ2-7, with D maybe TRBD2 (6 bases). The sequencing input was PBMCs. The CDR3 DNA reads as TGTGCCAGCACCCTTACCGGGGGTGGCGAGCAGTACTTC. It is translated as CASTLTGGGEQYF.